This TCR beta chain was recorded in a study of cytomegalovirus exposure and HLA in healthy donors. CDR3 size: 14 residues. CDR1 MDHEN and CDR2 SYDVKM come from the germline V gene. Trimming took off 2 bases at V and 5 bases at J, with 12 bases between the two ends. Primers for the PCR totalled 60 Vbeta and 13 Jbeta. This table comes from immunoSEQ multiplex PCR, and its TCRdb copy is limited to in-frame clones, with some not included. The sample consists of 72,000 or so clones, around 82% of them appearing once. This receptor was identified in a man aged 18 to 29 in good health and CMV-seropositive. The J gene is TRBJ2-5, the V gene TRBV28, with a possible D match to TRBD1 (6 bases). The specimen was PBMCs. The CDR3 region has the DNA TGTGCCAGCAGTTTACAGGGGATGAGGGAGACCCAGTACTTC. This codes for CASSLQGMRETQYF.